These 4 T cell receptor beta chains came from one sample sequenced in a study of blood T cell repertoires in COVID-19. Clones were read by immunoSEQ multiplex PCR, and TCRdb kept only the in-frame ones, dropping some. The sample holds some 170,000 clones, around 76% seen once. The sequencing sample was made of peripheral blood. The receptors shown here come from a woman in her sixties or seventies with acute or convalescent COVID-19.

CDR3 in DNA: TGTGCCAGCAGTTCCCGCGTCGGACAGGGAATGGGGCTCTATGGCTACACCTTC. The encoded protein is CASSSRVGQGMGLYGYTF. The chain couples TRBV28 to TRBJ1-2; 8 bases are a match to TRBD1. V lost 4 bases and J lost 4; bases outside the gene matches: 17. Germline values: CDR1 MDHEN, CDR2 SYDVKM. The CDR3 runs 18 residues.

CDR3 DNA sequence: TGTGCCAGCAGGAAAGGGGGGGAAACTGAAGCTTTCTTT. It codes for CASRKGGETEAFF. The chain employs TRBV6-5 and TRBJ1-1, with D perhaps TRBD1 (6 bases). Trimming removed 6 bases from V and 5 bases from J, with 13 bases in between. Germline CDR1 reads MNHEY; CDR2 reads SVGAGI. The CDR3 is 13 residues long.

The chain combines TRBV6-1 with TRBJ1-5, with 10 bases matching TRBD1. CDR1 and CDR2 from the germline V gene are MNHNS and SASEGT. The CDR3 is 17 amino acids. Losses at the gene ends were 4 bases for V and 2 bases for J; bases not matched to a gene: 8. The CDR3 coding sequence is TGTGCCAGCAGTGTTGACAGGGGGCTTGGCGGCAATCAGCCCCAGCATTTT. Protein sequence: CASSVDRGLGGNQPQHF.

The chain combines TRBV6-2 or TRBV6-3 with TRBJ1-6, with D perhaps TRBD1 (6 bases). The V gene lost 1 base and the J gene lost 5 bases, with 12 bases spanning the gap. This CDR3 has 16 residues. Per germline, CDR1 MNHEY and CDR2 SVGEGT. The CDR3 region has the DNA TGTGCCAGCAGTTACTTTTCGACAGGAAATAATTCACCCCTCCACTTT. Encoded protein: CASSYFSTGNNSPLHF.